This T cell receptor beta chain was recorded in a study of vaccination effects on CD4 cells after COVID-19. Study-level findings and limits: Marked clonal contraction was seen late after vaccination (in both infection- and vaccine-induced clones). Recruitment yielded few convalescent patients, and the study had no early post-infection timepoints.

In the ViraFEST assay, antigen-specific CD4+ clonotypes were identified by expansion after peptide-pool stimulation. Culture proceeded for about ten days, and CD4+ T cells were then isolated. Nucleocapsid antibodies stayed negative before and after vaccination, showing no earlier SARS-CoV-2 infection. Half of the medium was exchanged for IL-2 medium on both days 3 and 7. A remark on this clone: What it binds is not known.

Profiling relied on immunoSEQ multiplex PCR, and the TCRdb table lists in-frame clones only, not all of them. Of fewer than 25,000 clones detected, about two thirds appear once; the ten largest clones hold 11%. Germline V gene lookup returns CDR1 LNHDA and CDR2 SQIVND (reference sequence). V shed 1 base, J shed 4 bases, and the junction held 2 bases outside the gene matches. The CDR3 consists of 15 residues. The sequenced sample was CD4+ T cells from PBMCs cultured with HCoV-NL63 spike peptides, obtained before COVID-19 vaccination. This TCR derives from a human donor who received a COVID-19 vaccine. J is TRBJ2-2 and V is TRBV19, with 8 positions matching TRBD1. In DNA form, the CDR3 reads TGTGCCAGTAGTATAGTTACAGGGGGCACCGGGGAGCTGTTTTTT. Its translation: CASSIVTGGTGELFF.